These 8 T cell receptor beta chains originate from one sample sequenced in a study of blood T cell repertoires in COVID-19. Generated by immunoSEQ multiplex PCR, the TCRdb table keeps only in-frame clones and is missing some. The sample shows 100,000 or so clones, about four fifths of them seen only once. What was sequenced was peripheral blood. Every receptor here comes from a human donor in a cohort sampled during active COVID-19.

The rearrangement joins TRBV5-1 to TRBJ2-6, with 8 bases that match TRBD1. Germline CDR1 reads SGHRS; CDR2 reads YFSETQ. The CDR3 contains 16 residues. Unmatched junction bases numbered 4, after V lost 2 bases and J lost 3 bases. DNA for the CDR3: TGCGCCAGCAGCTTCGCCGGGACAGGTGGGGCCAACGTCCTGACTTTC. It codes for CASSFAGTGGANVLTF. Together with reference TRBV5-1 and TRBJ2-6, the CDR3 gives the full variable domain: KAGVTQTPRYLIKTRGQQVTLSCSPISGHRSVSWYQQTPGQGLQFLFEYFSETQRNKGNFPGRFSGRQFSNSRSEMNVSTLELGDSALYLCASSFAGTGGANVLTFGAGSRLTVL.

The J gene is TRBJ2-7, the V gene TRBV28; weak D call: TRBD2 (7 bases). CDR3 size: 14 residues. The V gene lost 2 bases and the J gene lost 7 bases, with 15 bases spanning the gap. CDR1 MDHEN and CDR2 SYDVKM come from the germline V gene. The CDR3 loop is CASSLSAGAGEQYF. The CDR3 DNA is TGTGCCAGCAGTTTAAGCGCGGGGGCGGGAGAGCAGTACTTC.

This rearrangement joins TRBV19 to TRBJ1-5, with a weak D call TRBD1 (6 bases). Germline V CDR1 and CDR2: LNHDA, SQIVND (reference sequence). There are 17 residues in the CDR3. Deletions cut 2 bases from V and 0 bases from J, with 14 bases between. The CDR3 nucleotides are TGTGCCAGTAGTATATTCCGCACAGGGTATAGCAATCAGCCCCAGCATTTT. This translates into CASSIFRTGYSNQPQHF.

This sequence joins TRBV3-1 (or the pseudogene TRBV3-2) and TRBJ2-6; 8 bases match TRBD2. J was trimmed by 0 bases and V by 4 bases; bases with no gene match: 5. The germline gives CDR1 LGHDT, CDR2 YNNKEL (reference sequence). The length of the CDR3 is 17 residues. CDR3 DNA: TGTGCCAGCAGCCCAGCGGGGGTCCACTCTGGGGCCAACGTCCTGACTTTC. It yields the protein CASSPAGVHSGANVLTF.

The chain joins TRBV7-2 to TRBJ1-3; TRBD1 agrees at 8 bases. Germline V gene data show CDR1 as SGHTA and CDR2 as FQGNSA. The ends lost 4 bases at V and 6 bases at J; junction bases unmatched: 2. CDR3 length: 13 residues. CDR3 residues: CASSWQGANTIYF. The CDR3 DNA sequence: TGTGCCAGCAGCTGGCAGGGGGCAAACACCATATATTTT.

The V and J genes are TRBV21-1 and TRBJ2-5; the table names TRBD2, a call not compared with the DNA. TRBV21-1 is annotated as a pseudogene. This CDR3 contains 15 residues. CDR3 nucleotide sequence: TGTGCCAGCAGCGATCGCGGGACCCCTGGAAAGACCCAGTACTTC. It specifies CASSDRGTPGKTQYF.

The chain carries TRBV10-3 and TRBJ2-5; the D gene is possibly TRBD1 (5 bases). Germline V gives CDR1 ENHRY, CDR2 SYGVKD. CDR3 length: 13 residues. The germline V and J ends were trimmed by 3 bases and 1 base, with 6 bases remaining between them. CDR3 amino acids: CAISDRAQETQYF. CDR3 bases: TGTGCCATCAGTGACAGGGCCCAAGAGACCCAGTACTTC.

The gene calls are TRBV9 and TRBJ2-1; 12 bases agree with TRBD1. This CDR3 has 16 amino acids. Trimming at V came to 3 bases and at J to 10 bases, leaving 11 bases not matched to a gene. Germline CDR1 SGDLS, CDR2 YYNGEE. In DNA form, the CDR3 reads TGTGCCAGCAGCGGTCCCGTTGGGACAGGGGGCTTGGAGCAGTTCTTC. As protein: CASSGPVGTGGLEQFF.